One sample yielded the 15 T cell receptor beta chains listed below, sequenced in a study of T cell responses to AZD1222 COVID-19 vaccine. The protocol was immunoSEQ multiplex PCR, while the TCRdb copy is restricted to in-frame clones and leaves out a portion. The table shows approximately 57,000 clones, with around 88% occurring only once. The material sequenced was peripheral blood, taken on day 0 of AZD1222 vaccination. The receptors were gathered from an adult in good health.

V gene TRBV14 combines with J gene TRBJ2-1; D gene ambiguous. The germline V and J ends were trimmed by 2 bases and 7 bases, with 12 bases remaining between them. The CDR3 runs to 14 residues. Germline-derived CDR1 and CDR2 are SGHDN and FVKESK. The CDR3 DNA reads TGTGCCAGCAGCCAATTTTTATCGGAAAATGAGCAGTTCTTC. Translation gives CASSQFLSENEQFF.

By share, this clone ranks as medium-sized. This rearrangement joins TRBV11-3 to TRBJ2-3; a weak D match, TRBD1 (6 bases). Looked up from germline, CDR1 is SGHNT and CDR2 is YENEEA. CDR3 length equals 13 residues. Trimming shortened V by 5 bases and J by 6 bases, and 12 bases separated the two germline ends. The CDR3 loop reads CASSPPGDDTQYF. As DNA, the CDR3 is TGTGCCAGCAGCCCCCCAGGGGATGATACGCAGTATTTT.

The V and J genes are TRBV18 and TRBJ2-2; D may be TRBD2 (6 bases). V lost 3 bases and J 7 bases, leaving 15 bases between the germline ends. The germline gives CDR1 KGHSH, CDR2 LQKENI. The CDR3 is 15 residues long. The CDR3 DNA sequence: TGTGCCAGCTCACCGCCCGGGACTGCGAACGGGGAGCTGTTTTTT. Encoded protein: CASSPPGTANGELFF. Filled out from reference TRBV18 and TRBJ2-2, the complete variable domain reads NAGVMQNPRHLVRRRGQEARLRCSPMKGHSHVYWYRQLPEEGLKFMVYLQKENIIDESGMPKERFSAEFPKEGPSILRIQQVVRGDSAAYFCASSPPGTANGELFFGEGSRLTVL.

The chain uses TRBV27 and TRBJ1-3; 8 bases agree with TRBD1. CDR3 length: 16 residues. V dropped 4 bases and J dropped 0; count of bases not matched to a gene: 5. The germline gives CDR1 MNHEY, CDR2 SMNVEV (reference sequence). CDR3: CASSSYRGDSGNTIYF. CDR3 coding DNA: TGTGCCAGCAGTTCTTACAGGGGGGACTCTGGAAACACCATATATTTT.

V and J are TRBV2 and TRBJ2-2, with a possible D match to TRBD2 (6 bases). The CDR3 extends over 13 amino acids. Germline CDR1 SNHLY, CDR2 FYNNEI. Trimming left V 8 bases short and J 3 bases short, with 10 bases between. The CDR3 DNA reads TGTGCCAGCCGGGACTCGGACACCGGGGAGCTGTTTTTT. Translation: CASRDSDTGELFF.

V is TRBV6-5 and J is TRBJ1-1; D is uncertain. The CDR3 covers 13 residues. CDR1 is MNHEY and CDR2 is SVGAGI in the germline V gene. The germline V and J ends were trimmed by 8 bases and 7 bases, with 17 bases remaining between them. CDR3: CASCRTVQSEAFF. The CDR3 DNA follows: TGTGCCAGCTGCCGGACCGTGCAGAGTGAAGCTTTCTTT.

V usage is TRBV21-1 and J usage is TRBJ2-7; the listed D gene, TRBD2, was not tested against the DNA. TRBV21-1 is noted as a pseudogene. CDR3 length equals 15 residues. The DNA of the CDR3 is TGTGCCAGCAGCACGCAAACCTCCCTAGTTTACGAGCAGTACTTC. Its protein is CASSTQTSLVYEQYF.

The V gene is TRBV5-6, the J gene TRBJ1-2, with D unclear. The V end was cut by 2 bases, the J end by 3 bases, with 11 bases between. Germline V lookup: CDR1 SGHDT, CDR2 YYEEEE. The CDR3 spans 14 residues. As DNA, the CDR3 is TGTGCCAGCAGCTTCGGATCGGATTACTATGGCTACACCTTC. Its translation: CASSFGSDYYGYTF.

CDR3 DNA sequence: TGTGCCAGTAGTCTCCAGGGTTACGAGCAGTACTTC. It specifies CASSLQGYEQYF. The genes are TRBV19 and TRBJ2-7; possible D gene TRBD1, 5 bases. Germline V gene data show CDR1 as LNHDA and CDR2 as SQIVND (reference sequence). V lost 5 bases to trimming and J lost 4 bases, with 9 bases between them. The CDR3 is 12 amino acids.

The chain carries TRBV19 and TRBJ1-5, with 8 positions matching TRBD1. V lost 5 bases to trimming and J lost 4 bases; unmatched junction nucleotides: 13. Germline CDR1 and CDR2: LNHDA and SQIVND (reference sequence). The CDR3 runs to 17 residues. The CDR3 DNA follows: TGTGCCAGTAGTGTCTCTTGGGGACAGGAGAGGAATCAGCCCCAGCATTTT. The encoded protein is CASSVSWGQERNQPQHF.

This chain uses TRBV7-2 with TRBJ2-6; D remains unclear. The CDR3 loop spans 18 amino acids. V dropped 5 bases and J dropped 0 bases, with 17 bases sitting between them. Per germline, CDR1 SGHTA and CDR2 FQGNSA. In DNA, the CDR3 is TGTGCCAGCAGCGCCCGGGCTACAAGACCCTCTGGGGCCAACGTCCTGACTTTC. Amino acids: CASSARATRPSGANVLTF.

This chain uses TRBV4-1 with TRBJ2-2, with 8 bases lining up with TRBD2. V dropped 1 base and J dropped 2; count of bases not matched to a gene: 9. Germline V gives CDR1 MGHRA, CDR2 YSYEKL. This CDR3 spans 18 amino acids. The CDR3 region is CASSQVSGLGTNTGELFF. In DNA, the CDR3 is TGCGCCAGCAGCCAAGTCTCGGGACTAGGGACCAACACCGGGGAGCTGTTTTTT.

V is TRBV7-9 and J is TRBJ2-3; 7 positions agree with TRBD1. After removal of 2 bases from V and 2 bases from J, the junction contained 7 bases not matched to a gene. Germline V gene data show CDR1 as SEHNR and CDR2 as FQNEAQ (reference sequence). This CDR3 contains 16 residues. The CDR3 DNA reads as TGTGCCAGCAGCTTATCGGACAGGCAATACACAGATACGCAGTATTTT. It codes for CASSLSDRQYTDTQYF.

The CDR3, as DNA: TGTGCCAGCAGCCTCGTGGGGGTTAGTGAAGCTTTCTTT. Amino acids: CASSLVGVSEAFF. The chain employs TRBV6-2 or TRBV6-3 and TRBJ1-1; maybe TRBD1 (5 bases). V dropped 6 bases and J dropped 7 bases, with 15 bases sitting between them. Germline-derived CDR1 and CDR2 are MNHEY and SVGEGT. This CDR3 has 13 amino acids.

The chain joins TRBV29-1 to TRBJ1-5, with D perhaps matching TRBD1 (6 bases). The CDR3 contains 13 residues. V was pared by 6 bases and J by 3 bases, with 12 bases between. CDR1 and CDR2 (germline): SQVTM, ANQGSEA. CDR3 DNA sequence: TGCAGCGTGCGGGACAATCACAATCAGCCCCAGCATTTT. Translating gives CSVRDNHNQPQHF.